This TCR beta chain was captured by sequencing in a study of blood T cell repertoires in COVID-19. Libraries were prepared by immunoSEQ multiplex PCR; TCRdb keeps only in-frame clonotypes and omits some of them. Seen here are 280,000 or so clones, approximately 85% observed once, and the top ten hold about an eighth. The material sequenced was peripheral blood. The sequence derives from a human donor in a cohort sampled during active COVID-19.

For the CDR3, the DNA is TGTGCCAGCCGGGAGGTCACAGATACGCAGTATTTT. As protein: CASREVTDTQYF. The chain is built from TRBV11-2 and TRBJ2-3, with 7 bases lining up with TRBD2. This CDR3 is built from 12 residues. The V and J ends lost 8 bases and 2 bases, in that order; junction bases with no gene match: 1. Germline assignment: CDR1 SGHAT and CDR2 FQNNGV.